What follows are 17 T cell receptor beta chains derived from one specimen sequenced in a study of T cell responses to AZD1222 COVID-19 vaccine (dated by TCRdb to about 2021). Libraries were constructed by the immunoSEQ multiplex PCR assay. Imported from immuneACCESS, the table was reduced by TCRdb to in-frame sequences with V and J called. These copies leave out some clones; in studies compared against another copy, an unresolved V gene accounts for under half, and the cause of the remainder is not known. The sample table lists tens of thousands of clones, roughly 87% of them with a count of one. The ten biggest clones cover over 7.5% of the sample. The time point label corresponds to: about 28 days (+/-7) after the second vaccine dose. This material consisted of peripheral blood, taken 28 days after the second AZD1222 dose. The source of these receptors is an adult who received the AZD1222 COVID-19 vaccine.

This rearrangement joins TRBV18 to TRBJ2-2, with 9 bases fitting TRBD1. From germline, CDR1 is KGHSH and CDR2 LQKENI. CDR3 length: 16 amino acids. V lost 3 bases, J lost 4 bases, and 6 bases stayed unmatched. DNA for the CDR3: TGTGCCAGCTCACCCTTACGGACAGGGGCCACCGGGGAGCTGTTTTTT. It encodes CASSPLRTGATGELFF.

V usage is TRBV2 and J usage is TRBJ1-2; TRBD1 matches 8 bases. The CDR3 sequence is 14 residues long. Germline V gives CDR1 SNHLY, CDR2 FYNNEI. J was trimmed by 3 bases and V by 4 bases; bases with no gene match: 4. The CDR3 DNA reads TGTGCCAGCAGTGGGGACAGGCCCGACTATGGCTACACCTTC. This sequence encodes CASSGDRPDYGYTF.

This rearrangement joins TRBV5-1 to TRBJ2-1, with D possibly matching TRBD2 (6 bases). CDR3 length: 13 amino acids. Germline CDR1 and CDR2: SGHRS and YFSETQ. V was pared by 0 bases and J by 9 bases, with 10 bases between. CDR3 region: CASSLVVSGEQFF. CDR3 bases: TGCGCCAGCAGCTTGGTCGTTAGCGGTGAGCAGTTCTTC.

This sequence joins TRBV9 and TRBJ1-4, with D possibly matching TRBD1 (6 bases). CDR3 length: 15 residues. V shed 4 bases and J shed 8 bases, with 18 bases lying between them. The germline V gene encodes CDR1 SGDLS and CDR2 YYNGEE. The CDR3 reads CASSPRQASMEKLFF. CDR3 bases: TGTGCCAGCAGCCCTAGACAGGCCTCTATGGAAAAACTGTTTTTT.

This clone appeared a single time. The V gene is TRBV19, the J gene TRBJ2-5; 7 bases are a match to TRBD2. Trimming cost V 8 bases and J 1 base; bases outside gene matches: 25. The CDR3 totals 20 residues. The germline V gene encodes CDR1 LNHDA and CDR2 SQIVND (reference sequence). The DNA of the CDR3 is TGTGCCAGTCCTAAGGAGGGACTACGCGAACTGGGTACGAGCCAAGAGACCCAGTACTTC. This codes for CASPKEGLRELGTSQETQYF. Full variable domain (outside the CDR3, taken from reference TRBV19 and TRBJ2-5): DGGITQSPKYLFRKEGQNVTLSCEQNLNHDAMYWYRQDPGQGLRLIYYSQIVNDFQKGDIAEGYSVSREKKESFPLTVTSAQKNPTAFYLCASPKEGLRELGTSQETQYFGPGTRLLVL.

V and J are TRBV28 and TRBJ2-7; 7 bases fit TRBD1. Germline V gene sequence: CDR1 MDHEN, CDR2 SYDVKM. This CDR3 has 15 residues. The V and J ends lost 5 bases and 1 base, in that order; junction bases with no gene match: 8. The DNA for the CDR3 is TGTGCCAGCAGTCCGAATGACAGGGAATCCTACGAGCAGTACTTC. Translating gives CASSPNDRESYEQYF.

V usage is TRBV7-9 and J usage is TRBJ2-5; perhaps TRBD2 as D (5 bases). Per the germline V gene, CDR1 is SEHNR and CDR2 is FQNEAQ (reference sequence). With 5 bases removed from V and 5 bases from J, the gap between germline ends came to 12 bases. The CDR3 is made up of 13 amino acids. CDR3 in amino acids: CASSLTGGETQYF. The CDR3 DNA sequence: TGTGCCAGCAGCCTCACGGGCGGGGAGACCCAGTACTTC. The entire variable domain, with the rest obtained from reference TRBV7-9 and TRBJ2-5, is as follows: DTGVSQNPRHKITKRGQNVTFRCDPISEHNRLYWYRQTLGQGPEFLTYFQNEAQLEKSRLLSDRFSAERPKGSFSTLEIQRTEQGDSAMYLCASSLTGGETQYFGPGTRLLVL.

This clone was found once. This chain uses TRBV6-1 with TRBJ2-7; either TRBD1 or TRBD2 may fit D (8 bases each). Trimming shortened V by 4 bases and J by 3 bases, and 19 bases separated the two germline ends. Germline lookup yields CDR1 MNHNS and CDR2 SASEGT. The CDR3 is made up of 16 amino acids. CDR3 DNA: TGTGCCAGCAGTGCCGGGACAGGACTAGCCAACTACGAGCAGTACGTC. Residues: CASSAGTGLANYEQYV.

The chain has TRBV10-3 and TRBJ1-2; D uncertain. Germline assignment: CDR1 ENHRY and CDR2 SYGVKD. The CDR3 spans 13 residues. V was clipped by 4 bases and J by 4 bases, with 10 bases between them. The CDR3 region is CAISGTETYGYTF. In DNA, the CDR3 is TGTGCCATCAGTGGTACAGAGACCTATGGCTACACCTTC.

The chain recombines TRBV27 with TRBJ1-4, with D hard to call. Germline CDR1 is MNHEY and CDR2 is SMNVEV (reference sequence). V lost 6 bases and J lost 3, with 14 bases in between. The length of the CDR3 is 15 residues. Here the CDR3 reads CASSARDSPNEKLFF. DNA of the CDR3: TGTGCCAGCAGCGCTAGGGATTCCCCTAATGAAAAACTGTTTTTT.

The chain carries TRBV7-7 and TRBJ2-1; D is unresolved. CDR3 length equals 15 residues. Germline V lookup: CDR1 SSHAT, CDR2 FNYEAQ (reference sequence). The V end lost 5 bases, the J end lost 6 bases, and 17 bases lay between the germline ends. The CDR3 here is CASSLPGYRSNEQFF. In DNA form, the CDR3 reads TGTGCCAGCAGCCTACCCGGGTATCGCAGCAATGAGCAGTTCTTC.

The chain employs TRBV9 and TRBJ1-5; no firm D call. The V and J ends lost 4 bases and 0 bases respectively, with 5 bases between them. Germline V gives CDR1 SGDLS, CDR2 YYNGEE. The CDR3 contains 13 residues. This CDR3 reads CASSLGSNQPQHF. Here the CDR3 DNA reads TGTGCCAGCAGCCTAGGTAGCAATCAGCCCCAGCATTTT.

The chain employs TRBV4-1 and TRBJ1-1; perhaps TRBD1 as D (6 bases). Per germline, CDR1 MGHRA and CDR2 YSYEKL. V was trimmed by 0 bases and J by 2 bases, leaving 13 bases between them. The CDR3 runs to 16 residues. CDR3 region: CASSQEGGSANTEAFF. In nucleotides, the CDR3 is TGCGCCAGCAGCCAAGAAGGGGGGTCAGCTAACACTGAAGCTTTCTTT.

The table lists this clone with a count of one. This CDR3 is CATRTAESMFF. The DNA for the CDR3 is TGTGCCACCAGAACTGCAGAATCGATGTTCTTC. The V and J genes are TRBV24-1 and TRBJ2-1, with D unresolved. This CDR3 is built from 11 residues. CDR1 and CDR2 from the germline V gene are KGHDR and SFDVKD. Trimming cost V 7 bases and J 15 bases, with 15 bases left between them.

The V gene is TRBV2, the J gene TRBJ1-3, with D perhaps matching TRBD1 (6 bases). The CDR3 totals 13 residues. Germline V gives CDR1 SNHLY, CDR2 FYNNEI. Trimming stripped 6 bases from V and 2 bases from J, with 8 bases between. This chain's CDR3 is CASSRDTGNTIYF. The DNA of the CDR3 is TGTGCCAGCAGCCGGGACACTGGAAACACCATATATTTT. The entire variable domain, with the rest obtained from reference TRBV2 and TRBJ1-3, is as follows: EPEVTQTPSHQVTQMGQEVILRCVPISNHLYFYWYRQILGQKVEFLVSFYNNEISEKSEIFDDQFSVERPDGSNFTLKIRSTKLEDSAMYFCASSRDTGNTIYFGEGSWLTVV.

This clone was seen a few times. V gene TRBV2 combines with J gene TRBJ1-4; 7 nucleotides agree with TRBD1. Germline CDR1 is SNHLY and CDR2 is FYNNEI. The CDR3 has 16 residues. With 7 bases clipped from V and 4 bases from J, the junction kept 12 bases outside the gene matches. CDR3 coding DNA: TGTGCCAGCACCTTAGGTGCCAGGGGGAATAATGAAAAACTGTTTTTT. As protein: CASTLGARGNNEKLFF.

The J gene is TRBJ2-1, the V gene TRBV6-6, with D tentatively TRBD1 (5 bases). Trimming took 2 bases from V and 3 from J, leaving 14 bases between them. Looked up from germline, CDR1 is MNHNY and CDR2 is SVGAGI (reference sequence). This CDR3 has 16 amino acids. The CDR3 nucleotides read TGTGCCAGCAGTTACGCCCCAGGGTCGGGCTACAATGAGCAGTTCTTC. Its protein is CASSYAPGSGYNEQFF.